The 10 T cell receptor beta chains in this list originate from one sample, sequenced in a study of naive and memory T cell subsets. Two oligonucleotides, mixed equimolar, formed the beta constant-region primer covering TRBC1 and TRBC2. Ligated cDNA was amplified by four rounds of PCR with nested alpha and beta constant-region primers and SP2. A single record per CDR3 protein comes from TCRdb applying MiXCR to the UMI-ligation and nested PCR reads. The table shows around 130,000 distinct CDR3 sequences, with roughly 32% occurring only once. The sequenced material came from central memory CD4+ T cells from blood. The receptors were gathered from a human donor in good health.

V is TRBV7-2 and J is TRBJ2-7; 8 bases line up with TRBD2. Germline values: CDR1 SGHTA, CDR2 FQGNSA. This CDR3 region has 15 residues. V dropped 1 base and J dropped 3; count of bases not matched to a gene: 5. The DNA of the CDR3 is TGTGCCAGCAGCTTAGAGACGGGGGGGTACTACGAGCAGTACTTC. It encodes CASSLETGGYYEQYF.

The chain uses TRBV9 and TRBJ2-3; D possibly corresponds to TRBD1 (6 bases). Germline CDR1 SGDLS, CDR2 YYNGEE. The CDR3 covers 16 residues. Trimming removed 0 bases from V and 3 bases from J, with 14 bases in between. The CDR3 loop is CASSVGNRVLTDTQYF. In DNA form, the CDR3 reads TGTGCCAGCAGCGTAGGTAACAGGGTGTTAACAGATACGCAGTATTTT.

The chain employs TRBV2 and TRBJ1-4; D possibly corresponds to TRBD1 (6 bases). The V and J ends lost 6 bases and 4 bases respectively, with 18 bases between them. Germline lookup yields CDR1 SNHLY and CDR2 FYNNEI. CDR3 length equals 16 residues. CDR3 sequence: CASRPAGWGRNEKLFF. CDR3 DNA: TGTGCCAGCAGACCGGCAGGATGGGGGCGTAATGAAAAACTGTTTTTT.

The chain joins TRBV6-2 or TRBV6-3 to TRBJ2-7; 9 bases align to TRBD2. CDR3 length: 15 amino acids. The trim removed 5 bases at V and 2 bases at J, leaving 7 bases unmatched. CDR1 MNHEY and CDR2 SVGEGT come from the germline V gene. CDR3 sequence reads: CASSSLAGATYEQYF. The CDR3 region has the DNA TGTGCCAGCAGTAGCTTAGCGGGAGCAACCTACGAGCAGTACTTC.

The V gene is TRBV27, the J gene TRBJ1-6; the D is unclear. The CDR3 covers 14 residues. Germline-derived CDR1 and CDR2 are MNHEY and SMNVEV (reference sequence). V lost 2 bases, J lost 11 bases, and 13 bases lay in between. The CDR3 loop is CASSLQSSGPPLHF. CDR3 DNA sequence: TGTGCCAGCAGTTTACAGTCCTCAGGTCCACCCCTCCACTTT.

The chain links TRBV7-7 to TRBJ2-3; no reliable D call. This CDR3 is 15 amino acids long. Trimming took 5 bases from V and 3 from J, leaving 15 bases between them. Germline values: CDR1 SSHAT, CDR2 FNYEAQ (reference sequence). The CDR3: CASSPLTARTDTQYF. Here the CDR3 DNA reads TGTGCCAGCAGCCCTTTGACGGCCAGAACAGATACGCAGTATTTT.

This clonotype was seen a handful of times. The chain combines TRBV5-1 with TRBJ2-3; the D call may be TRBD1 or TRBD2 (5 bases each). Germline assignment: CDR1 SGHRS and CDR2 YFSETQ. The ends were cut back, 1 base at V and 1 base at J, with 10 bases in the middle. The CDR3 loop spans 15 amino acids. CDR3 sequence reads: CASSLYLGGTDTQYF. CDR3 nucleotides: TGCGCCAGCAGCTTGTACTTGGGGGGCACAGATACGCAGTATTTT.

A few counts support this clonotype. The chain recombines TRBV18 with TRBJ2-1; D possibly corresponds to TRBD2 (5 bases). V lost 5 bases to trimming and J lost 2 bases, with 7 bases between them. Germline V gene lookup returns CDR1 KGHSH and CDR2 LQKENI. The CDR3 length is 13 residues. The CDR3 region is CASSTGAYNEQFF. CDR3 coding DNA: TGTGCCAGCTCAACCGGGGCCTACAATGAGCAGTTCTTC.

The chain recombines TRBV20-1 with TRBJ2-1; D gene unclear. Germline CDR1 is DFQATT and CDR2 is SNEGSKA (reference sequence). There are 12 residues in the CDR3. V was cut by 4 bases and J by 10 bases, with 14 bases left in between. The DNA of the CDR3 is TGCAGTGCTAACTCTTTTCTCGCCGAGCAGTTCTTC. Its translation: CSANSFLAEQFF.

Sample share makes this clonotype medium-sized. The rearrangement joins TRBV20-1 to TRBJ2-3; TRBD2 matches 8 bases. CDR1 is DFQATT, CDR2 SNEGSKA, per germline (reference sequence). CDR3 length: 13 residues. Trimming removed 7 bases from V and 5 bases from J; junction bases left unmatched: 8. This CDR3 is CSVAAGAVDTQYF. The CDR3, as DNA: TGCAGTGTTGCAGCGGGAGCGGTAGATACGCAGTATTTT.